These 16 T cell receptor beta chains share one sample of origin, sequenced in a study of blood T cell repertoires in COVID-19. Measured with immunoSEQ multiplex PCR; TCRdb has only the in-frame clones, and not every one. The data show about 140,000 clones, about three quarters seen once. Sequenced material: peripheral blood. These receptors were collected from a woman aged 60-75 years with acute or convalescent COVID-19.

This chain connects TRBV5-6 to TRBJ1-2, with a weak D call TRBD1 (5 bases). CDR3 length: 14 amino acids. CDR1 and CDR2 (germline): SGHDT, YYEEEE. The ends were cut back, 4 bases at V and 4 bases at J, with 14 bases in the middle. The CDR3 loop reads CASSPSPGLYGYTF. The CDR3 DNA reads TGTGCCAGCAGCCCTTCTCCGGGACTCTATGGCTACACCTTC.

The chain has TRBV6-1 and TRBJ1-6; maybe TRBD1 (6 bases). V was cut by 2 bases and J by 6 bases, with 14 bases left in between. The germline V gene encodes CDR1 MNHNS and CDR2 SASEGT. The CDR3 extends over 16 amino acids. The CDR3 region is CASSETPGHLNSPLHF. The CDR3 DNA reads TGTGCCAGCAGTGAAACCCCGGGACACCTTAATTCACCCCTCCACTTT.

This chain joins TRBV4-2 and TRBJ1-5, with D possibly being TRBD1 (6 bases). Germline loops: CDR1 LGHNA, CDR2 YNFKEQ. The CDR3 sequence is 17 residues long. V was clipped by 1 base and J by 0 bases, with 13 bases between them. CDR3: CASSQVGGAASNQPQHF. The CDR3 DNA sequence: TGTGCCAGCAGCCAAGTTGGGGGGGCCGCTAGCAATCAGCCCCAGCATTTT.

This clone showed up just once. The chain recombines TRBV19 with TRBJ2-2, with a weak D call TRBD2 (5 bases). Germline assignment: CDR1 LNHDA and CDR2 SQIVND (reference sequence). Between the trimmed V and J ends, which lost 2 bases and 11 bases, there was a span of 6 bases. The CDR3 is made up of 11 amino acids. The DNA of the CDR3 is TGTGCCAGTAGTATAACGGGAGAGCTGTTTTTT. Its protein product is CASSITGELFF.

The rearrangement links TRBV27 to TRBJ1-5; D possibly corresponds to TRBD1 (6 bases). Germline V lookup: CDR1 MNHEY, CDR2 SMNVEV (reference sequence). The CDR3 has 16 amino acids. Between the trimmed V and J ends, which lost 1 base and 4 bases, there was a span of 14 bases. The CDR3 DNA is TGTGCCAGCAGTTTATTTGGGGGGGCGCAAAATCAGCCCCAGCATTTT. As protein: CASSLFGGAQNQPQHF.

V gene TRBV29-1 combines with J gene TRBJ1-2, with 7 bases matching TRBD1. The CDR3 is made up of 13 amino acids. With V trimmed by 2 bases and J by 2 bases, 2 bases remained unmatched. Germline CDR1 SQVTM, CDR2 ANQGSEA. Written as DNA, the CDR3 is TGCAGCGTTGAAATGGACAGGAACTATGGCTACACCTTC. Encoded protein: CSVEMDRNYGYTF.

Many counts were recorded for this clone. The V gene is TRBV5-6, the J gene TRBJ2-3; possible D gene TRBD2, 5 bases. Between the trimmed V and J ends, which lost 0 bases and 1 base, there was a span of 15 bases. Germline CDR1 reads SGHDT; CDR2 reads YYEEEE. CDR3 length: 17 amino acids. Here the CDR3 DNA reads TGTGCCAGCAGCTTGGGCGGGCTAGTCAGCGGCACAGATACGCAGTATTTT. Translating it yields CASSLGGLVSGTDTQYF.

The chain is built from TRBV18 and TRBJ2-1; a weak D match, TRBD1 (6 bases). Germline V gene lookup returns CDR1 KGHSH and CDR2 LQKENI. The germline V and J ends were trimmed by 4 bases and 5 bases, with 9 bases remaining between them. This CDR3 has 13 residues. The CDR3 sequence is CASSQDSNNEQFF. Written as DNA, the CDR3 is TGTGCCAGCTCACAGGACAGTAACAATGAGCAGTTCTTC.

In this sample, this clone turned up a few times. The CDR3 nucleotides are TGTGCCAGCAGTTACTCTCGGACAAGCTCTGGAAACACCATATATTTT. It codes for CASSYSRTSSGNTIYF. The rearrangement joins TRBV6-5 to TRBJ1-3; a weak D match, TRBD1 (5 bases). Germline CDR1 MNHEY, CDR2 SVGAGI. V shed 0 bases and J shed 0 bases, with 9 bases lying between them. The CDR3 covers 16 residues.

CDR3 nucleotide sequence: TGCAGCGTTCCCGTACGGAGCGACTCCTACAATGAGCAGTTCTTC. This codes for CSVPVRSDSYNEQFF. This sequence joins TRBV29-1 and TRBJ2-1; D is ambiguous. Germline V gives CDR1 SQVTM, CDR2 ANQGSEA. The CDR3 contains 15 residues. V was pared by 5 bases and J by 0 bases, with 14 bases between.

The chain recombines TRBV6-5 with TRBJ1-2; no clear D gene. V gave up 11 bases and J gave up 7 bases, with 17 bases separating them. Germline V lookup: CDR1 MNHEY, CDR2 SVGAGI. This CDR3 spans 12 amino acids. DNA for the CDR3: TGTGCCGGATGGGCCCCTCCTATTGGCTACACCTTC. It translates to CAGWAPPIGYTF.

This clone was counted between two and nine times. V is TRBV4-1 and J is TRBJ2-5; 9 bases match TRBD2. After removal of 2 bases from V and 5 bases from J, the junction contained 18 bases not matched to a gene. CDR1 is MGHRA, CDR2 YSYEKL, per germline. The CDR3 totals 19 residues. This chain's CDR3 is CASSQNLFGIAGVQETQYF. In nucleotides, the CDR3 is TGCGCCAGCAGCCAAAACCTCTTTGGAATAGCGGGAGTCCAGGAGACCCAGTACTTC.

This rearrangement joins TRBV2 to TRBJ2-1, with 7 nucleotides matching TRBD1. Per the germline V gene, CDR1 is SNHLY and CDR2 is FYNNEI. CDR3 length equals 14 residues. After removal of 5 bases from V and 4 bases from J, the junction contained 5 bases not matched to a gene. CDR3 DNA: TGTGCCAGCAGTCTGGGACAGTTTTACAATGAGCAGTTCTTC. It is translated as CASSLGQFYNEQFF.

This clone came up a few times. This rearrangement joins TRBV9 to TRBJ1-4, with D possibly matching TRBD1 (5 bases). The CDR3 sequence is 15 residues long. Trimming shortened V by 3 bases and J by 4 bases, and 13 bases separated the two germline ends. Germline assignment: CDR1 SGDLS and CDR2 YYNGEE. The DNA of the CDR3 is TGTGCCAGCAGCGACGCGGCAGGGTATAATGAAAAACTGTTTTTT. Its protein product is CASSDAAGYNEKLFF.

A few counts support this clone. The J gene is TRBJ2-2, the V gene TRBV19, with TRBD1 as a possible D gene (6 bases). CDR1 is LNHDA, CDR2 SQIVND, per germline (reference sequence). The CDR3 contains 14 residues. Trimming shortened V by 3 bases and J by 2 bases, and 7 bases separated the two germline ends. The CDR3 protein is CASSMDSNTGELFF. The CDR3 nucleotides read TGTGCCAGTAGTATGGACAGCAACACCGGGGAGCTGTTTTTT.

This clone has ten or more counts. The V gene is TRBV5-1, the J gene TRBJ2-7, with TRBD1 identical over 7 bases. CDR3 length equals 14 residues. From germline, CDR1 is SGHRS and CDR2 YFSETQ. Trimming removed 5 bases from V and 7 bases from J; junction bases left unmatched: 12. The CDR3 spells CASSLPGQRKEQYF. Here the CDR3 DNA reads TGCGCCAGCAGTCTCCCGGGACAGCGCAAGGAGCAGTACTTC.